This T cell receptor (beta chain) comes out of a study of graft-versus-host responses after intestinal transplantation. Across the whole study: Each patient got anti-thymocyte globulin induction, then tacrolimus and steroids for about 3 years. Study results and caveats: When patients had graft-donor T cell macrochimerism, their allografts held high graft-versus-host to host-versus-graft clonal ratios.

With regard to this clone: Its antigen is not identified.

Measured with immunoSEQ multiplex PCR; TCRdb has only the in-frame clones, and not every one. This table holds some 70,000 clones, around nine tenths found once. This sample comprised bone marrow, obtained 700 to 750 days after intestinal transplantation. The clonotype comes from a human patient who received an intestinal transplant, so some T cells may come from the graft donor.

The DNA for the CDR3 is TGTGCCAGCAGCGGAATAAAGGGGAGAAATTCACCCCTCCACTTT. It encodes CASSGIKGRNSPLHF. V usage is TRBV11-2 and J usage is TRBJ1-6, with D possibly TRBD1 on 5 matching bases. The germline V gene has CDR1 SGHAT and CDR2 FQNNGV. V was trimmed by 5 bases and J by 7 bases, leaving 15 bases between them. This CDR3 comprises 15 residues.